The rows below give T cell receptor beta chains drawn from one sample of a study of response to subunit inactivated influenza vaccine. In TCRdb, the RT-PCR reads were re-called with MiXCR into one record per CDR3 protein. The sample holds about 500,000 distinct CDR3 sequences, approximately 7.2% seen once. Sequenced here: PBMCs from blood, sampled less than 25 months after vaccination. These receptors all stem from a man aged 50 to 75 who received an inactivated influenza vaccine. Both conserved end residues are part of each CDR3. D genes are given only for firm matches. Clone size is shown for a subset of rows, as once, few, many or a class of expanded clone.

clone_size: .; v_call: TRBV20-1; d_call: .; j_call: TRBJ1-4; cdr3_aa: CSAQHTGASSYEKLFF; cdr3_nt: TGCAGTGCTCAGCATACGGGGGCCTCTTCATATGAAAAACTGTTTTTT
clone_size: many; v_call: TRBV6-4; d_call: TRBD2; j_call: TRBJ2-1; cdr3_aa: CASSSGLAGRNEQFF; cdr3_nt: TGTGCCAGCAGCTCGGGACTAGCGGGACGCAATGAGCAGTTCTTC
clone_size: many; v_call: TRBV5-1; d_call: .; j_call: TRBJ2-2; cdr3_aa: CASSLAPQPDTGELFF; cdr3_nt: TGCGCCAGCAGCTTGGCCCCGCAGCCGGACACCGGGGAGCTGTTTTTT
clone_size: many; v_call: TRBV28; d_call: .; j_call: TRBJ1-2; cdr3_aa: CATFFLYGYTF; cdr3_nt: TGTGCCACCTTCTTTCTCTATGGCTACACCTTC
clone_size: many; v_call: TRBV18; d_call: TRBD1; j_call: TRBJ2-7; cdr3_aa: CASSPWDSSYEQYF; cdr3_nt: TGTGCCAGCTCACCCTGGGACAGCTCCTACGAGCAGTACTTC
clone_size: few; v_call: TRBV12-3/TRBV12-4; d_call: TRBD2; j_call: TRBJ2-1; cdr3_aa: CASSPKRTSGNWPRPNEQFF; cdr3_nt: TGTGCCAGCAGTCCCAAACGGACTAGCGGGAACTGGCCCCGACCCAATGAGCAGTTCTTC
clone_size: few; v_call: TRBV6-2/TRBV6-3; d_call: .; j_call: TRBJ1-5; cdr3_aa: CASSALKDQPQHF; cdr3_nt: TGTGCCAGCAGTGCGCTAAAGGATCAGCCCCAGCATTTT
clone_size: many; v_call: TRBV3-1; d_call: .; j_call: TRBJ2-7; cdr3_aa: CASSRSTDYEQYF; cdr3_nt: TGTGCCAGCAGCCGCTCGACAGACTACGAGCAGTACTTC
clone_size: few; v_call: TRBV5-1; d_call: TRBD2; j_call: TRBJ2-3; cdr3_aa: CASSGRGGYTDTQYF; cdr3_nt: TGCGCCAGCAGCGGCCGGGGGGGTTACACAGATACGCAGTATTTT
clone_size: once; v_call: TRBV29-1; d_call: .; j_call: TRBJ2-3; cdr3_aa: CSPYGTKTQYF; cdr3_nt: TGCAGCCCCTATGGGACCAAAACGCAGTATTTT
clone_size: many; v_call: TRBV5-1; d_call: .; j_call: TRBJ2-2; cdr3_aa: CASSSHRETNTGELFF; cdr3_nt: TGCGCCAGCAGCTCACACCGGGAGACAAACACCGGGGAGCTGTTTTTT
clone_size: few; v_call: TRBV6-1; d_call: .; j_call: TRBJ2-5; cdr3_aa: CASRGGPNRGSKTQYF; cdr3_nt: TGTGCCAGCAGGGGGGGTCCCAACAGGGGATCGAAGACCCAGTACTTC
clone_size: few; v_call: TRBV5-5; d_call: .; j_call: TRBJ1-4; cdr3_aa: CASSFFGVNEKLFF; cdr3_nt: TGTGCCAGCAGCTTTTTCGGGGTGAATGAAAAACTGTTTTTT
clone_size: many; v_call: TRBV20-1; d_call: .; j_call: TRBJ2-1; cdr3_aa: CSASRGRAWEQFF; cdr3_nt: TGCAGTGCTAGTCGTGGCAGGGCATGGGAGCAGTTCTTC
clone_size: few; v_call: TRBV20-1; d_call: .; j_call: TRBJ1-5; cdr3_aa: CSASRIRGNQPQHF; cdr3_nt: TGCAGTGCTAGCAGGATAAGAGGCAATCAGCCCCAGCATTTT
clone_size: few; v_call: TRBV6-5; d_call: .; j_call: TRBJ1-5; cdr3_aa: CASNTPGQPQHF; cdr3_nt: TGTGCCAGCAACACCCCGGGCCAGCCCCAGCATTTT
clone_size: .; v_call: TRBV20-1; d_call: .; j_call: TRBJ2-7; cdr3_aa: CSADGTEFSYEQYF; cdr3_nt: TGCAGTGCGGACGGGACTGAATTCTCCTACGAGCAGTACTTC
clone_size: .; v_call: TRBV9; d_call: .; j_call: TRBJ1-4; cdr3_aa: CASSAFGRRNEKLFF; cdr3_nt: TGTGCCAGCAGCGCATTCGGTAGACGTAATGAAAAACTGTTTTTT
clone_size: .; v_call: TRBV18; d_call: TRBD1; j_call: TRBJ1-6; cdr3_aa: CASSPRTGNNSPLHF; cdr3_nt: TGTGCCAGCTCACCACGGACAGGGAATAATTCACCCCTCCACTTT
clone_size: .; v_call: TRBV5-1; d_call: .; j_call: TRBJ1-1; cdr3_aa: CASSLIRGMNTEAFF; cdr3_nt: TGCGCCAGCAGCTTGATAAGGGGGATGAACACTGAAGCTTTCTTT
clone_size: many; v_call: TRBV9; d_call: .; j_call: TRBJ1-2; cdr3_aa: CASSRGDLDGYTF; cdr3_nt: TGTGCCAGCAGCAGGGGTGATCTGGATGGCTACACCTTC
clone_size: many; v_call: TRBV9; d_call: TRBD2; j_call: TRBJ2-3; cdr3_aa: CASSVMSGAGGDTQYF; cdr3_nt: TGTGCCAGCAGCGTTATGTCCGGAGCGGGAGGTGATACGCAGTATTTT
clone_size: .; v_call: TRBV7-2; d_call: .; j_call: TRBJ2-5; cdr3_aa: CASRMLGVGETQYF; cdr3_nt: TGTGCCAGCAGGATGCTAGGCGTGGGAGAGACCCAGTACTTC
clone_size: .; v_call: TRBV6-1; d_call: TRBD2; j_call: TRBJ2-3; cdr3_aa: CASRTGGADTQYF; cdr3_nt: TGTGCCAGCAGAACGGGGGGGGCAGATACGCAGTATTTT